Below are 31 T cell receptor beta chains sequenced from a single sample in a study of CD8 T cells in Susac syndrome. A quantity of roughly 0.5 to 1 ug RNA underwent reverse transcription using random hexamers. TCRdb redid the calling of the immunoSEQ multiplex PCR reads with MiXCR, one entry per CDR3 protein. This table holds about 120,000 distinct CDR3 sequences, 85% to 95% found once. Sample: CD4+ T cells from PBMCs. The receptors derive from a human donor in good health.

The V call is TRBV24-1, the J call TRBJ2-1; D perhaps matches TRBD2 (5 bases). CDR3 length equals 15 residues. The V and J ends lost 4 bases and 4 bases respectively, with 13 bases between them. CDR1 KGHDR and CDR2 SFDVKD come from the germline V gene. CDR3 coding DNA: TGTGCCACCAGTGACACAACCGGAGGTTACAATGAGCAGTTCTTC. Its translation is CATSDTTGGYNEQFF.

The genes are TRBV30 and TRBJ2-2; 9 bases are a match to TRBD1. V lost 5 bases to trimming and J lost 4 bases; unmatched junction nucleotides: 5. The germline CDR1 and CDR2 sequences are GTSNPN and SVGIG (reference sequence). This CDR3 comprises 14 residues. The CDR3 spells CAWGQGTGTGELFF. For the CDR3, the DNA is TGTGCCTGGGGACAGGGGACCGGCACCGGGGAGCTGTTTTTT.

The J gene is TRBJ1-1, the V gene TRBV25-1; the D gene is possibly TRBD1 (5 bases). V lost 3 bases and J 0 bases, leaving 11 bases between the germline ends. The CDR3 spans 15 residues. Germline CDR1 and CDR2: MGHDK and SYGVNS. The CDR3 sequence is CASSDRGLMNTEAFF. The CDR3 DNA follows: TGTGCCAGCAGTGATAGGGGCTTGATGAACACTGAAGCTTTCTTT.

The CDR3 region has the DNA TGTGCCAGCAGCGAACAGGGGGCGTCGAACACTGAAGCTTTCTTT. It yields the protein CASSEQGASNTEAFF. The chain combines TRBV2 with TRBJ1-1; TRBD1 aligns across 9 bases. The CDR3 loop spans 15 amino acids. From germline, CDR1 is SNHLY and CDR2 FYNNEI. With 6 bases clipped from V and 1 base from J, the junction kept 6 bases outside the gene matches.

J is TRBJ2-3 and V is TRBV10-3; D call uncertain. Germline assignment: CDR1 ENHRY and CDR2 SYGVKD. The V gene lost 0 bases and the J gene lost 2 bases, with 9 bases spanning the gap. The CDR3 is 15 amino acids. CDR3 coding DNA: TGTGCCATCAGTGAGTCTAGAGGTCCCACAGATACGCAGTATTTT. Protein: CAISESRGPTDTQYF.

This chain connects TRBV6-2 or TRBV6-3 to TRBJ2-5, with D perhaps TRBD1 (6 bases). The germline gives CDR1 MNHEY, CDR2 SVGEGT. V dropped 6 bases and J dropped 5 bases, with 16 bases sitting between them. CDR3 size: 14 residues. CDR3 loop: CASSGPSQGETQYF. The CDR3, as DNA: TGTGCCAGCAGCGGGCCTAGCCAGGGGGAGACCCAGTACTTC.

CDR3 loop: CASSFPGTSTDTQYF. The CDR3 DNA sequence: TGTGCCAGCAGCTTTCCGGGAACAAGCACAGATACGCAGTATTTT. The rearrangement joins TRBV7-9 to TRBJ2-3; TRBD2 might be the D (5 bases). V was pared by 3 bases and J by 0 bases, with 10 bases between. The germline CDR1 and CDR2 sequences are SEHNR and FQNEAQ (reference sequence). CDR3 length: 15 amino acids.

This chain connects TRBV6-1 to TRBJ2-7; D is unclear. Trimming removed 2 bases at V and 5 bases at J, with 7 bases between. CDR1 MNHNS and CDR2 SASEGT come from the germline V gene. The CDR3 spans 12 residues. The CDR3 nucleotides read TGTGCCAGCAGTGAATTGGCTAACGAGCAGTACTTC. Translated, it gives CASSELANEQYF.

The CDR3, as DNA: TGCAGTGGCCCGGGGAACACAGATACGCAGTATTTT. It translates to CSGPGNTDTQYF. The chain joins TRBV20-1 to TRBJ2-3, with a possible D match to TRBD2 (5 bases). The germline V gene encodes CDR1 DFQATT and CDR2 SNEGSKA (reference sequence). V dropped 7 bases and J dropped 2 bases, with 10 bases sitting between them. CDR3 length: 12 amino acids.

The CDR3 is CASSQGETQYF. In DNA, the CDR3 is TGTGCCAGCAGCCAGGGTGAGACCCAGTACTTC. V and J are TRBV3-1 and TRBJ2-5; D is unresolved. Germline CDR1 LGHDT, CDR2 YNNKEL (reference sequence). Deletions cut 3 bases from V and 5 bases from J, with 4 bases between. CDR3 size: 11 residues.

The genes are TRBV12-3 or TRBV12-4 and TRBJ2-3; D unresolved. The CDR3 is 12 residues long. V was pared by 3 bases and J by 7 bases, with 8 bases between. The CDR3 DNA sequence: TGTGCCAGCAGTTTCGGGCGGCATACGCAGTATTTT. This codes for CASSFGRHTQYF.

The genes are TRBV3-1 and TRBJ1-5; D unresolved. The germline gives CDR1 LGHDT, CDR2 YNNKEL (reference sequence). Trimming cost V 2 bases and J 0 bases, with 14 bases left between them. This CDR3 spans 17 amino acids. The CDR3 DNA is TGTGCCAGCAGCCAATCGGATGGAGTTCCTAGCAATCAGCCCCAGCATTTT. Protein sequence: CASSQSDGVPSNQPQHF.

The chain combines TRBV25-1 with TRBJ1-1; D perhaps matches TRBD1 (5 bases). The CDR3 loop spans 14 amino acids. Trimming shortened V by 2 bases and J by 13 bases, and 20 bases separated the two germline ends. Germline loops: CDR1 MGHDK, CDR2 SYGVNS. CDR3 in amino acids: CASSENQGLGKCFF. CDR3 in DNA: TGTGCCAGCAGTGAAAACCAGGGATTGGGAAAGTGTTTCTTT.

The gene calls are TRBV30 and TRBJ2-2, with 7 bases identical to TRBD2. In germline, CDR1 is GTSNPN, CDR2 SVGIG (reference sequence). J was trimmed by 8 bases and V by 2 bases; bases with no gene match: 17. The CDR3 length is 17 residues. The CDR3 region is CAWSNRWTRQGVGELFF. The CDR3 bases are TGTGCCTGGAGTAACCGGTGGACTAGGCAAGGGGTAGGGGAGCTGTTTTTT. Filled out from reference TRBV30 and TRBJ2-2, the complete variable domain reads SQTIHQWPATLVQPVGSPLSLECTVEGTSNPNLYWYRQAAGRGLQLLFYSVGIGQISSEVPQNLSASRPQDRQFILSSKKLLLSDSGFYLCAWSNRWTRQGVGELFFGEGSRLTVL.

V gene TRBV6-2 or TRBV6-3 combines with J gene TRBJ1-2; 7 bases line up with TRBD1. The ends lost 5 bases at V and 7 bases at J; junction bases unmatched: 10. This CDR3 is built from 14 residues. The germline V gene encodes CDR1 MNHEY and CDR2 SVGEGT. CDR3 residues: CASSTGTATFGYTF. CDR3 DNA sequence: TGTGCCAGCAGTACTGGGACAGCAACCTTTGGCTACACCTTC.

This clonotype appeared once. V usage is TRBV5-6 and J usage is TRBJ2-5, with TRBD2 matching over 9 bases. CDR1 is SGHDT, CDR2 YYEEEE, per germline. Losses at the gene ends were 5 bases for V and 9 bases for J; bases not matched to a gene: 8. The CDR3 has 13 residues. The CDR3 spells CASSSTSGGAQYF. CDR3 bases: TGTGCCAGCAGTTCGACTAGCGGTGGGGCCCAGTACTTC.

The V gene is TRBV12-3 or TRBV12-4, the J gene TRBJ2-2; 7 positions match TRBD1. J lost 1 base, V lost 4 bases, and 3 bases had no gene match. The CDR3 sequence is 15 residues long. CDR3 sequence: CASSSRQGNTGELFF. CDR3 DNA sequence: TGTGCCAGCAGTTCGAGACAGGGGAACACCGGGGAGCTGTTTTTT.

The rearrangement links TRBV2 to TRBJ2-5; no firm D call. The germline gives CDR1 SNHLY, CDR2 FYNNEI. The length of the CDR3 is 16 residues. V shed 1 base and J shed 5 bases, with 17 bases lying between them. DNA of the CDR3: TGTGCCAGCAGTGAAGGGCTCGGGTCCGTTGTGGAGACCCAGTACTTC. Encoded protein: CASSEGLGSVVETQYF.

The V call is TRBV2, the J call TRBJ2-1; D not resolved. Germline-derived CDR1 and CDR2 are SNHLY and FYNNEI. CDR3 length equals 12 residues. Trimming took 5 bases from V and 6 from J, leaving 8 bases between them. CDR3 amino acids: CASSTQSNEQFF. CDR3 bases: TGTGCCAGCAGTACCCAGTCCAATGAGCAGTTCTTC.

CDR3 sequence reads: CASSSRLAGPAYEQYF. Written as DNA, the CDR3 is TGTGCCAGCAGTTCTAGACTAGCGGGGCCCGCCTACGAGCAGTACTTC. V is TRBV6-5 and J is TRBJ2-7; 11 bases are shared with TRBD2. The germline gives CDR1 MNHEY, CDR2 SVGAGI. Trimming removed 4 bases from V and 2 bases from J; junction bases left unmatched: 7. CDR3 size: 16 residues.

The chain links TRBV7-9 to TRBJ2-4; D ambiguous. CDR3 size: 14 residues. The V and J ends lost 1 base and 2 bases respectively, with 6 bases between them. CDR1 SEHNR and CDR2 FQNEAQ come from the germline V gene (reference sequence). The CDR3 sequence: CASSLVPSKNIQYF. The CDR3 bases are TGTGCCAGCAGCTTAGTCCCATCCAAAAACATTCAGTACTTC.

Points on this clonotype: Its ends do not fully match the called genes, so a read error is possible. J is TRBJ2-1 and V is TRBV11-2; 13 positions agree with TRBD2. This CDR3 has 15 residues. Germline V gene data show CDR1 as SGHAT and CDR2 as FQNNGV. For the CDR3, the DNA is TGTGCCAGCAGCCCCAGCCCACTAGCGGGAGGGCCGGTCTCCTTC. Its translation is CASSPSPLAGGPVSF. Complete variable domain (other parts from reference TRBV11-2 and TRBJ2-1): EAGVAQSPRYKIIEKRQSVAFWCNPISGHATLYWYQQILGQGPKLLIQFQNNGVVDDSQLPKDRFSAERLKGVDSTLKIQPAKLEDSAVYLCASSPSPLAGGPVSFGPGTRLTVL.

The chain employs TRBV5-1 and TRBJ1-1; 7 bases are a match to TRBD1. The CDR3 sequence is 14 residues long. V shed 4 bases, J shed 4 bases, and the junction held 7 bases outside the gene matches. Per the germline V gene, CDR1 is SGHRS and CDR2 is YFSETQ. This CDR3 reads CASSAGTEGTEAFF. The DNA of the CDR3 is TGCGCCAGCAGCGCCGGGACAGAGGGCACTGAAGCTTTCTTT. The complete variable domain, with remaining parts taken from reference TRBV5-1 and TRBJ1-1, reads KAGVTQTPRYLIKTRGQQVTLSCSPISGHRSVSWYQQTPGQGLQFLFEYFSETQRNKGNFPGRFSGRQFSNSRSEMNVSTLELGDSALYLCASSAGTEGTEAFFGQGTRLTVV.

This rearrangement joins TRBV2 to TRBJ2-2; 7 bases are shared with TRBD1. V trimming: 6 bases; J trimming: 2 bases; junction bases outside the gene matches: 6. This CDR3 is built from 15 residues. Germline V lookup: CDR1 SNHLY, CDR2 FYNNEI. CDR3 amino acids: CASRGDSLNTGELFF. The CDR3 nucleotides read TGTGCCAGCAGAGGGGACAGCTTAAACACCGGGGAGCTGTTTTTT.

The chain is built from TRBV20-1 and TRBJ2-7, with TRBD1 as a possible D gene (6 bases). From germline, CDR1 is DFQATT and CDR2 SNEGSKA (reference sequence). This CDR3 has 11 residues. V shed 5 bases and J shed 6 bases, with 11 bases lying between them. The CDR3 nucleotides read TGCAGTGCTTACAGGGTCGGCGAGCAGTACTTC. Translating gives CSAYRVGEQYF.

This clonotype was seen just once. The rearrangement joins TRBV28 to TRBJ2-1; D call uncertain. The CDR3 spans 11 residues. Germline V CDR1 and CDR2: MDHEN, SYDVKM. Trimming stripped 8 bases from V and 14 bases from J, with 16 bases between. The DNA for the CDR3 is TGTGCCAGCGGATCGGCCCAACGGGAGTTCTTC. Its translation is CASGSAQREFF. Filled out from reference TRBV28 and TRBJ2-1, the complete variable domain reads DVKVTQSSRYLVKRTGEKVFLECVQDMDHENMFWYRQDPGLGLRLIYFSYDVKMKEKGDIPEGYSVSREKKERFSLILESASTNQTSMYLCASGSAQREFFGPGTRLTVL.

The J gene is TRBJ2-7, the V gene TRBV30, with unresolved D. The germline CDR1 and CDR2 sequences are GTSNPN and SVGIG (reference sequence). CDR3 length: 12 residues. Trimming took 1 base from V and 2 from J, leaving 6 bases between them. CDR3 in DNA: TGTGCCTGGAGTGGTAGTGCCTACGAGCAGTACTTC. This codes for CAWSGSAYEQYF. Filled out from reference TRBV30 and TRBJ2-7, the complete variable domain reads SQTIHQWPATLVQPVGSPLSLECTVEGTSNPNLYWYRQAAGRGLQLLFYSVGIGQISSEVPQNLSASRPQDRQFILSSKKLLLSDSGFYLCAWSGSAYEQYFGPGTRLTVT.

This sequence joins TRBV7-2 and TRBJ2-2, with TRBD2 matching 8 bases. Germline V gene sequence: CDR1 SGHTA, CDR2 FQGNSA. This CDR3 has 16 amino acids. Trimming at V came to 6 bases and at J to 4 bases, leaving 10 bases not matched to a gene. The CDR3 spells CASRGVAGMSTGELFF. Written as DNA, the CDR3 is TGTGCCAGCAGGGGGGTAGCGGGAATGAGCACCGGGGAGCTGTTTTTT.

This clonotype was picked up one time. The gene calls are TRBV28 and TRBJ2-4; no firm D call. The V gene's germline CDR1 is MDHEN and CDR2 SYDVKM. The CDR3 has 13 amino acids. Trimming stripped 6 bases from V and 5 bases from J, with 11 bases between. CDR3 nucleotide sequence: TGTGCCAGCAGCCTGCCTGGCCAAAACATTCAGTACTTC. It specifies CASSLPGQNIQYF.

Written as DNA, the CDR3 is TGTGCCAGCAGCTCACAGGGGGCCTACAATGAGCAGTTCTTC. As protein: CASSSQGAYNEQFF. This chain uses TRBV7-3 with TRBJ2-1; 8 bases are a match to TRBD1. This CDR3 contains 14 residues. Germline CDR1 and CDR2: SGHTA and FQGTGA. V shed 4 bases, J shed 2 bases, and the junction held 1 base outside the gene matches.

The gene calls are TRBV7-3 and TRBJ2-2; 8 nucleotides agree with TRBD1. The CDR3 length is 17 residues. V shed 6 bases and J 2 bases; nucleotides not matched to a gene: 11. CDR1 and CDR2 from the germline V gene are SGHTA and FQGTGA. The CDR3, as DNA: TGTGCCAGCAGAAGAACCGGGACAGGAGGAAACACCGGGGAGCTGTTTTTT. This encodes CASRRTGTGGNTGELFF.